This T cell receptor beta chain is from a study of blood T cell repertoires in COVID-19. J lost 8 bases, V lost 3 bases, and 7 bases had no gene match. Germline-derived CDR1 and CDR2 are SGHAT and FQNNGV. The CDR3 contains 16 residues. Measured with immunoSEQ multiplex PCR; TCRdb has only the in-frame clones, and not every one. The sample has 250,000 or so clones; around 89% are singletons. The chain is built from TRBV11-2 and TRBJ1-6; 10 bases agree with TRBD1. Material: peripheral blood. This TCR derives from a man aged 25-45 years with COVID-19, enrolled during active disease. The CDR3 loop is CASSFDRGQGDSPLHF. CDR3 bases: TGTGCCAGCAGCTTCGACAGGGGGCAGGGAGATTCACCCCTCCACTTT.